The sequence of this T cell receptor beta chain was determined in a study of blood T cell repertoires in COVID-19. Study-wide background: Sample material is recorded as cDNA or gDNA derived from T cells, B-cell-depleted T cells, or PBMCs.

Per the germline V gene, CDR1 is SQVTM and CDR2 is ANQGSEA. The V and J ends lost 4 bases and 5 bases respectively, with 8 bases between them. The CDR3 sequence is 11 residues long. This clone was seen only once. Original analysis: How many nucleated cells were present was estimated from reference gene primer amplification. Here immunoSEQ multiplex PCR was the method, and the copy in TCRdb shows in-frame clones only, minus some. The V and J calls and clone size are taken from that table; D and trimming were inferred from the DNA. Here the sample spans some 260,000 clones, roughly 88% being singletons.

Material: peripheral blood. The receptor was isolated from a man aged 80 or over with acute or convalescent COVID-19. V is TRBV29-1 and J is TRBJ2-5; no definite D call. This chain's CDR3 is CSVVFPETQYF. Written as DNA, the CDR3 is TGCAGCGTTGTCTTTCCCGAGACCCAGTACTTC.